The present TCR beta chain was sequenced within a study of T cells in Graves' hyperthyroidism and ophthalmopathy. Study-wide results and limits: For ophthalmopathy, model prediction preceded onset by a median around 7 months.

Germline V lookup: CDR1 SNHLY, CDR2 FYNNEI. This CDR3 spans 16 amino acids. V shed 4 bases, J shed 0 bases, and the junction held 5 bases outside the gene matches. This clonotype was picked up many times. What it binds is unknown. Researchers took RNA transcripts and amplified the TCR beta CDR3 regions from them. Researchers ran a first-round RT-PCR on the TCR CDR3 using the HTBI primer set. One entry per CDR3 protein results from TCRdb running MiXCR on the multiplex PCR reads. The repertoire holds 500,000 to 700,000 distinct CDR3 sequences, with over 15% as singletons. Hyperthyroidism patients were newly diagnosed, had disease duration under 2 months, and were aged 18 to 65 years. Patients having uncontrolled infection, another autoimmune disease, pregnancy or lactation were not included.

The specimen sequenced was blood. This TCR came from a woman under 30 with Graves' hyperthyroidism. V usage is TRBV2 and J usage is TRBJ1-5, with 8 positions matching TRBD1. The CDR3 here is CASSGSGGHSNQPQHF. CDR3 bases: TGTGCCAGCAGTGGATCAGGGGGCCATAGCAATCAGCCCCAGCATTTT. Based on the CDR3 plus reference TRBV2 and TRBJ1-5, the full variable domain is EPEVTQTPSHQVTQMGQEVILRCVPISNHLYFYWYRQILGQKVEFLVSFYNNEISEKSEIFDDQFSVERPDGSNFTLKIRSTKLEDSAMYFCASSGSGGHSNQPQHFGDGTRLSIL.